This T cell receptor (beta chain) was sequenced in a study of CD8 T cells in Susac syndrome. The CDR3 sequence is 14 residues long. The V end lost 5 bases, the J end lost 2 bases, and 13 bases lay between the germline ends. CDR1 and CDR2 from the germline V gene are MNHEY and SVGAGI. The RNA input was about 0.5 to 1 ug, and it was reverse transcribed with random hexamers. One entry per CDR3 protein results from TCRdb running MiXCR on the immunoSEQ multiplex PCR reads. This table has 120,000 or so distinct CDR3 sequences, around 96% appearing once. This chain joins TRBV6-5 and TRBJ2-7, with TRBD2 as a possible D gene (5 bases). The sequenced sample consisted of CD4+ T cells from PBMCs. The clonotype originates from a human donor in good health. CDR3: CASSKLVPPYEQYF. Written as DNA, the CDR3 is TGTGCCAGCAGTAAACTAGTTCCGCCCTACGAGCAGTACTTC.